This TCR beta chain was identified during a study of cytomegalovirus exposure and HLA in healthy donors. Study-level findings and limits: After further analysis at a later stage, under 20,000 TCR beta sequences were associated with HLA alleles at 0.05 false discovery rate.

PCR primers comprised 60 Vbeta and 13 Jbeta primers. Clones were sequenced by immunoSEQ multiplex PCR, and TCRdb holds only the in-frame ones, with some missing. The sample lists around 100,000 clones; more than 60% were seen once. As concerns this clone: The antigen is not known.

The sample taken for sequencing was PBMCs. This sequence was found in a woman in her late teens or twenties in good health and CMV-seropositive.

CDR3 residues: CATKLAFSTDTQYF. The CDR3 coding sequence is TGTGCCACCAAGTTAGCGTTTAGCACAGATACGCAGTATTTT. The rearrangement joins TRBV15 to TRBJ2-3, with D possibly TRBD2 on 5 matching bases. Between the trimmed V and J ends, which lost 7 bases and 0 bases, there was a span of 11 bases. The CDR3 is made up of 14 amino acids. Germline CDR1 and CDR2: LNHNV and YYDKDF (reference sequence).